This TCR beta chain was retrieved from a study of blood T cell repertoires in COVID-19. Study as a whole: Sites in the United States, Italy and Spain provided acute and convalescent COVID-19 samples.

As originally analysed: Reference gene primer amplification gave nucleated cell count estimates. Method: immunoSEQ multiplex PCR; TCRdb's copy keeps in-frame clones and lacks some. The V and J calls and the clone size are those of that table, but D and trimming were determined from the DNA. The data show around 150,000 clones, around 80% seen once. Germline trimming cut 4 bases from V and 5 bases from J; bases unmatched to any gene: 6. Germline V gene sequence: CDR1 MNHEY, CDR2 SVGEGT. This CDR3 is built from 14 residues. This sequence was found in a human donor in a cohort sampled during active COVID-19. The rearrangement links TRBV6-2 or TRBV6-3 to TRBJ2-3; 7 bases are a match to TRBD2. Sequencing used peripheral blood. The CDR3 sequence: CASSSAGVIDTQYF. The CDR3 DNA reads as TGTGCCAGCAGTTCGGCGGGGGTTATAGATACGCAGTATTTT.